The TCR beta chain described here comes from a study of blood T cell repertoires in COVID-19. In the study's own analysis: Reference gene primer amplification gave estimated nucleated cell counts. Sequencing was performed with immunoSEQ multiplex PCR; in TCRdb, only in-frame clones are kept and a portion is missing. The V and J calls and clone size come from that table; D and trimming were worked out from the DNA. The sample consists of a few hundred thousand clones, under 90% of them appearing once. The CDR3 consists of 11 residues. Germline CDR1 MNHEY, CDR2 SVGAGI. V dropped 10 bases and J dropped 5; count of bases not matched to a gene: 4.

Sample: peripheral blood. The clonotype originates from a woman between 25 and 40 years old with COVID-19, enrolled during active disease. This chain connects TRBV6-5 to TRBJ1-1; 7 positions agree with TRBD1. CDR3 coding DNA: TGTGCCACCTCCAGGGGGACTGAAGCTTTCTTT. It specifies CATSRGTEAFF.